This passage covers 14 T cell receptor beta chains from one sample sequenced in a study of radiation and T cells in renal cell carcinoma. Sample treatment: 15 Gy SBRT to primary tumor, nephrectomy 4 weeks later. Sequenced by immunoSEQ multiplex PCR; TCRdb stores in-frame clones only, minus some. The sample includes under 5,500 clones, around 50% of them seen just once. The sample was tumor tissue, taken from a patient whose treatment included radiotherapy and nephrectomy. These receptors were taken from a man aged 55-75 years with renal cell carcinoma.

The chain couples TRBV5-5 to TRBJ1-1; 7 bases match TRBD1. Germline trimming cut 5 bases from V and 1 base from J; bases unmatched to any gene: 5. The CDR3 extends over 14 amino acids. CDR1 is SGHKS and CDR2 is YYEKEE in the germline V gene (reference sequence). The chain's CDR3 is CASSPRTGNTEAFF. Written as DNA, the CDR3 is TGTGCCAGCAGTCCCCGGACAGGGAACACTGAAGCTTTCTTT.

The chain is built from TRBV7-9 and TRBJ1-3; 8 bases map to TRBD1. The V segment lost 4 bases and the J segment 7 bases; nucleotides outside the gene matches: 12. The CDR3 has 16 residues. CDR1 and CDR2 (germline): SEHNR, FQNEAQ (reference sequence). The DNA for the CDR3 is TGTGCCAGCAGCTACTCGGACAGGGAAGATCGGAACACCATATATTTT. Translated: CASSYSDREDRNTIYF.

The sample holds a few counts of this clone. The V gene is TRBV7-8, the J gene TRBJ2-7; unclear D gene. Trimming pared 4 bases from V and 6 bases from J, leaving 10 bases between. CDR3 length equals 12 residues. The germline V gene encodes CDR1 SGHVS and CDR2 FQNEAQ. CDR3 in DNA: TGTGCCAGCAGCTCAGTTCTGTCCGAGCAGTACTTC. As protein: CASSSVLSEQYF.

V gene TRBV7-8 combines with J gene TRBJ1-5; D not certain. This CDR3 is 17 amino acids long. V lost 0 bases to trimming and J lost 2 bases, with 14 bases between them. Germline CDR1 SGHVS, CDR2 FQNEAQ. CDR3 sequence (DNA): TGTGCCAGCAGCTTAGCGGAGGCATTATTAGGCAATCAGCCCCAGCATTTT. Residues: CASSLAEALLGNQPQHF.

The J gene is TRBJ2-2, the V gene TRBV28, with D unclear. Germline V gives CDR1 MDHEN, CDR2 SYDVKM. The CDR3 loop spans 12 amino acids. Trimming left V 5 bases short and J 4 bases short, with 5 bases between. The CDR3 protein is CASSPSTGELFF. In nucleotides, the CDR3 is TGTGCCAGCAGTCCGTCCACCGGGGAGCTGTTTTTT.

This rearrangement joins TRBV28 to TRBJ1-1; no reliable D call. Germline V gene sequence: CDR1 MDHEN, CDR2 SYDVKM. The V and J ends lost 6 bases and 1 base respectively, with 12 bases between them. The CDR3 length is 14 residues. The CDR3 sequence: CASSPSNWNTEAFF. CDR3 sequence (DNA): TGTGCCAGCAGCCCCTCAAATTGGAACACTGAAGCTTTCTTT. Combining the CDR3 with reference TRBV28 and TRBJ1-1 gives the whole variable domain DVKVTQSSRYLVKRTGEKVFLECVQDMDHENMFWYRQDPGLGLRLIYFSYDVKMKEKGDIPEGYSVSREKKERFSLILESASTNQTSMYLCASSPSNWNTEAFFGQGTRLTVV.

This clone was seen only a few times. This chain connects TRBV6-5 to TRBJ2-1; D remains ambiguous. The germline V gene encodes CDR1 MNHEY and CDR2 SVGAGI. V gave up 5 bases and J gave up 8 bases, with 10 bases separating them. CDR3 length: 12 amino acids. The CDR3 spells CASSPHSDEQFF. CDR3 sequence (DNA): TGTGCCAGCAGTCCCCACTCGGATGAGCAGTTCTTC.

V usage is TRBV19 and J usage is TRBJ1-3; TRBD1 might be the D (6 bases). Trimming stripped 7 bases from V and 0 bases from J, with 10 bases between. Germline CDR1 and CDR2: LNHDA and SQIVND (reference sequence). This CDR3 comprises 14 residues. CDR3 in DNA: TGTGCCAGTACCATCAGGGGCTCTGGAAACACCATATATTTT. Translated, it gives CASTIRGSGNTIYF.

This CDR3 is CASTPPGQGTSGTFPREQYF. In DNA, the CDR3 is TGTGCCAGCACCCCCCCGGGACAGGGGACTAGCGGGACCTTTCCTCGCGAGCAGTACTTC. The gene calls are TRBV27 and TRBJ2-7; TRBD2 matches at 13 bases. The CDR3 runs to 20 residues. Germline V gives CDR1 MNHEY, CDR2 SMNVEV (reference sequence). J was trimmed by 6 bases and V by 7 bases; bases with no gene match: 24.

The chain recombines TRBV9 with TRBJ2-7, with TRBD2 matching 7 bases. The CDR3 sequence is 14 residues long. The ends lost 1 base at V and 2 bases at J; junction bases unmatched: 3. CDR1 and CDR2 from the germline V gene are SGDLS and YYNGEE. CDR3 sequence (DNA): TGTGCCAGCAGCGTACTAGCGGAACCCTACGAGCAGTACTTC. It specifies CASSVLAEPYEQYF.

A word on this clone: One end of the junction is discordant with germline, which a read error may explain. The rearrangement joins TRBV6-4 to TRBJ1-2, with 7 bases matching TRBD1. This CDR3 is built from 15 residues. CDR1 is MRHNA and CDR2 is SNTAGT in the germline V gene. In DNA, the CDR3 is TGTGCCAGCAGTTACTCCGGGACAGCGTCTGATGGCTACACCTTC. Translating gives CASSYSGTASDGYTF.

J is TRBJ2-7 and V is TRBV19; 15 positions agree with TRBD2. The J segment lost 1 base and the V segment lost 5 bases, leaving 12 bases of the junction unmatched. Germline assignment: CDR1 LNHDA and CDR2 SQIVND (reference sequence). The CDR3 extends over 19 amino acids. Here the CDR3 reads CASSPGAGTSGRRSYEQYF. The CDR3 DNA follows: TGTGCCAGTAGTCCCGGCGCCGGGACTAGCGGGAGGAGGTCCTACGAGCAGTACTTC.

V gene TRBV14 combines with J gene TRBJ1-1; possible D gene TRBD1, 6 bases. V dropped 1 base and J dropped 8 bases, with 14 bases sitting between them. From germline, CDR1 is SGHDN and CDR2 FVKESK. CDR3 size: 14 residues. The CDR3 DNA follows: TGTGCCAGCAGCCAAGGAGGGTTTACAGGGGAAGCTTTCTTT. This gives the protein CASSQGGFTGEAFF. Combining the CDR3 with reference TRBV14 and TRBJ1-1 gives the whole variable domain EAGVTQFPSHSVIEKGQTVTLRCDPISGHDNLYWYRRVMGKEIKFLLHFVKESKQDESGMPNNRFLAERTGGTYSTLKVQPAELEDSGVYFCASSQGGFTGEAFFGQGTRLTVV.

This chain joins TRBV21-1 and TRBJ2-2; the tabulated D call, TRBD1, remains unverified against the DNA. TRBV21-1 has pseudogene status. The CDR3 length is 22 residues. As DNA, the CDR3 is TGTGCCAGCAGAATCAGAACCCGGGCGCAGGGGTTTCTAGGGGGTACCACCGGGGAGCTGTTTTTT. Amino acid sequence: CASRIRTRAQGFLGGTTGELFF.